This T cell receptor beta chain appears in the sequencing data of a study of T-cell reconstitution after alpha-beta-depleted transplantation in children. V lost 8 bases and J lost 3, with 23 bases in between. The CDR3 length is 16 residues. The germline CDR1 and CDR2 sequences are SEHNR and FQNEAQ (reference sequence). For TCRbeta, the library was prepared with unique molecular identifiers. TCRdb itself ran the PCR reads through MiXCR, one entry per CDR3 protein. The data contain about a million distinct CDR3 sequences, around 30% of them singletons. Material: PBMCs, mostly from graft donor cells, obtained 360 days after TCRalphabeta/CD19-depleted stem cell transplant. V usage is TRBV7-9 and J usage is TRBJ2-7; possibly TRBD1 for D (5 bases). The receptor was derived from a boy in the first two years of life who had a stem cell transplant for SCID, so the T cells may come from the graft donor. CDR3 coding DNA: TGTGCCAGCTTACCCCAATTGGTCAGGGAACACTACGAGCAGTACTTC. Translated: CASLPQLVREHYEQYF.